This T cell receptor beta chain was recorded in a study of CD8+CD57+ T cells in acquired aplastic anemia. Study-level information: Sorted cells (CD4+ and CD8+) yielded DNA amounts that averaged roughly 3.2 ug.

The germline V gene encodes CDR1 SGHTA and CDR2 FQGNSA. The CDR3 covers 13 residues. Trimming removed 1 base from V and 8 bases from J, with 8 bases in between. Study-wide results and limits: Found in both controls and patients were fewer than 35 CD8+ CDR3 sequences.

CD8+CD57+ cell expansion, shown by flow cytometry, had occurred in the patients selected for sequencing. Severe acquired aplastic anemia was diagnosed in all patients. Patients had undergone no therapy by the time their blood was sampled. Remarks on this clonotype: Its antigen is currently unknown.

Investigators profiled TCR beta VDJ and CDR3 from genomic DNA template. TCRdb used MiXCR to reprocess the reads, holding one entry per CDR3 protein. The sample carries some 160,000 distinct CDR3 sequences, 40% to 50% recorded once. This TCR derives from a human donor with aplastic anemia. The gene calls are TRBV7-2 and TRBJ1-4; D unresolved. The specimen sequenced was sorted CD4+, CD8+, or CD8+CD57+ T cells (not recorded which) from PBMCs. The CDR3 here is CASSLDLGEKLFF. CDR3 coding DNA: TGTGCCAGCAGCTTAGACCTTGGCGAAAAACTGTTTTTT.